These 27 T cell receptor beta chains were sequenced from one sample in a study of T-cell memory formation after mild COVID-19. TCRdb re-analysed the 5' RACE reads in MiXCR, keeping a single row per CDR3 protein. The table has about 300,000 distinct CDR3 sequences, roughly 21% seen once. The sequencing input was PBMCs or a T cell subset sorted from them (not recorded which). The origin of the receptors is a man aged 18 to 35 who had mild COVID-19 (a few samples of this study predate the infection). Cell type and time point are not known.

The J gene is TRBJ2-2, the V gene TRBV7-9; TRBD1 might be the D (6 bases). Trimming took off 6 bases at V and 6 bases at J, with 11 bases between the two ends. Germline CDR1 and CDR2: SEHNR and FQNEAQ (reference sequence). This CDR3 spans 13 amino acids. The CDR3, as DNA: TGTGCCAGCAGACCAGCAGGGGCCGGGGAGCTGTTTTTT. Translated, it gives CASRPAGAGELFF.

V and J are TRBV15 and TRBJ1-5; D call uncertain. The CDR3 spans 13 residues. The ends were cut back, 5 bases at V and 6 bases at J, with 11 bases in the middle. Looked up from germline, CDR1 is LNHNV and CDR2 is YYDKDF (reference sequence). As DNA, the CDR3 is TGTGCCACCAGCCCACAATCGACTCAGCCCCAGCATTTT. This codes for CATSPQSTQPQHF.

V gene TRBV9 combines with J gene TRBJ2-6, with D tentatively TRBD1 (6 bases). Germline values: CDR1 SGDLS, CDR2 YYNGEE. V was clipped by 4 bases and J by 1 base, with 9 bases between them. CDR3 length equals 15 residues. The chain's CDR3 is CASSPGVSGANVLTF. Written as DNA, the CDR3 is TGTGCCAGCAGCCCAGGGGTATCTGGGGCCAACGTCCTGACTTTC.

The CDR3 DNA follows: TGTGCCAGTAGTATACAAGGGGGCCCCGGGGAGCTGTTTTTT. It is translated as CASSIQGGPGELFF. The chain uses TRBV19 and TRBJ2-2, with 7 bases aligning to TRBD1. There are 14 residues in the CDR3. Germline-derived CDR1 and CDR2 are LNHDA and SQIVND (reference sequence). J gave up 6 bases and V 2 bases, and 3 bases lay outside the gene matches.

This chain links TRBV27 with TRBJ1-5, with TRBD1 as a possible D gene (5 bases). V lost 4 bases and J lost 7, with 11 bases in between. CDR3 length: 13 residues. CDR1 MNHEY and CDR2 SMNVEV come from the germline V gene (reference sequence). DNA for the CDR3: TGTGCCAGCAGTTACCAGGGTGAGCAGCCCCAGCATTTT. Translation: CASSYQGEQPQHF.

The table lists this clonotype with a few counts. CDR3 DNA: TGTGCCAGCAGTGCCTACGTCCGTGAAGCTTTCTTT. Residues: CASSAYVREAFF. The chain combines TRBV6-2 or TRBV6-3 with TRBJ1-1; D remains ambiguous. With 5 bases removed from V and 7 bases from J, the gap between germline ends came to 11 bases. Germline-derived CDR1 and CDR2 are MNHEY and SVGEGT. CDR3 length equals 12 residues.

The gene calls are TRBV27 and TRBJ2-3, with D hard to call. The CDR3 is 14 amino acids. Germline V gene sequence: CDR1 MNHEY, CDR2 SMNVEV (reference sequence). Trimming shortened V by 6 bases and J by 0 bases, and 10 bases separated the two germline ends. DNA for the CDR3: TGTGCCAGCAGGCTAAGCGTAAGCACAGATACGCAGTATTTT. Residues: CASRLSVSTDTQYF.

This chain joins TRBV20-1 and TRBJ2-5; 9 positions agree with TRBD1. Germline lookup yields CDR1 DFQATT and CDR2 SNEGSKA (reference sequence). J lost 5 bases, V lost 6 bases, and 10 bases had no gene match. There are 14 residues in the CDR3. The CDR3 sequence is CSATARDRDETQYF. The DNA for the CDR3 is TGCAGTGCAACGGCTAGGGACAGGGATGAGACCCAGTACTTC.

In this sample, this clonotype turned up a few times. The chain is built from TRBV4-1 and TRBJ1-1, with TRBD1 identical over 7 bases. J lost 1 base, V lost 5 bases, and 10 bases had no gene match. This CDR3 region has 16 residues. The germline CDR1 and CDR2 sequences are MGHRA and YSYEKL. The CDR3 DNA reads as TGCGCCAGCAGCAGATTACACAGGGGTCAGAACACTGAAGCTTTCTTT. Protein product: CASSRLHRGQNTEAFF.

The table lists this clonotype with a few counts. This chain links TRBV7-2 with TRBJ2-1, with TRBD1 as a possible D gene (7 bases). In germline, CDR1 is SGHTA, CDR2 FQGNSA. Trimming left V 6 bases short and J 9 bases short, with 18 bases between. This CDR3 has 14 amino acids. CDR3 residues: CASRNVYRGGEQFF. The CDR3 region has the DNA TGTGCCAGCAGAAATGTCTACAGGGGAGGTGAGCAGTTCTTC.

This rearrangement joins TRBV4-3 to TRBJ2-3; D unclear. V was shortened by 0 bases and J by 3 bases, with 19 bases between the two germline ends. Germline V CDR1 and CDR2: LGHNA, YSLEER. The CDR3 loop spans 18 amino acids. The CDR3 coding sequence is TGCGCCAGCAGCCAAGATATATCCCGTGGCAGCTCAACAGATACGCAGTATTTT. Its protein is CASSQDISRGSSTDTQYF.

This clonotype was seen more than once but under ten times. The chain combines TRBV7-9 with TRBJ1-1; D gene ambiguous. The CDR3 sequence is 16 residues long. Germline-derived CDR1 and CDR2 are SEHNR and FQNEAQ (reference sequence). Trimming stripped 4 bases from V and 2 bases from J, with 17 bases between. The CDR3 region is CASSSERALINTEAFF. In DNA form, the CDR3 reads TGTGCCAGCAGCTCCGAGAGGGCTCTGATAAACACTGAAGCTTTCTTT.

This clonotype has just a few counts. V usage is TRBV9 and J usage is TRBJ2-1, with D perhaps matching TRBD2 (6 bases). The CDR3 loop spans 15 amino acids. The V end lost 2 bases, the J end lost 3 bases, and 12 bases lay between the germline ends. Germline V gives CDR1 SGDLS, CDR2 YYNGEE. CDR3 sequence (DNA): TGTGCCAGCAGCGTCGAGCTAGCGTTCTACAATGAGCAGTTCTTC. It translates to CASSVELAFYNEQFF.

The rearrangement uses TRBV7-9 and TRBJ1-4; D might be TRBD1 (6 bases). The CDR3 is made up of 17 amino acids. From germline, CDR1 is SEHNR and CDR2 FQNEAQ (reference sequence). Deletions cut 5 bases from V and 0 bases from J, with 16 bases between. The CDR3 here is CASSDRQDQTTNEKLFF. The CDR3 DNA reads TGTGCCAGCAGCGATAGACAGGACCAAACAACTAATGAAAAACTGTTTTTT.

In its sample, this clonotype was seen many times. V and J are TRBV7-9 and TRBJ2-1; the match to TRBD1 covers 7 bases. The CDR3 extends over 14 amino acids. V dropped 5 bases and J dropped 5; count of bases not matched to a gene: 6. Germline values: CDR1 SEHNR, CDR2 FQNEAQ (reference sequence). CDR3 amino acids: CASSRGDSNNEQFF. The DNA of the CDR3 is TGTGCCAGCAGCCGAGGGGACAGCAACAATGAGCAGTTCTTC.

This CDR3 is CASHRQGADTEAFF. In DNA form, the CDR3 reads TGTGCCAGCCACAGACAGGGGGCTGATACTGAAGCTTTCTTT. J is TRBJ1-1 and V is TRBV7-9, with 10 bases matching TRBD1. Trimming took 8 bases from V and 5 from J; bases not matched to a gene: 8. This CDR3 region has 14 residues. Germline V lookup: CDR1 SEHNR, CDR2 FQNEAQ (reference sequence).

This clonotype was seen more than once but under ten times. This rearrangement joins TRBV5-1 to TRBJ2-7; possibly TRBD2 for D (5 bases). The V gene's germline CDR1 is SGHRS and CDR2 YFSETQ. The CDR3 runs to 13 residues. Trimming removed 4 bases from V and 6 bases from J, with 14 bases in between. Written as DNA, the CDR3 is TGCGCCAGCAGCGTGAACGAGGGTAGCGAGCAGTACGTC. Translated: CASSVNEGSEQYV.

In this sample, this clonotype turned up a few times. V and J are TRBV2 and TRBJ2-7; D is undetermined. The germline V gene has CDR1 SNHLY and CDR2 FYNNEI. The CDR3 contains 13 residues. V lost 5 bases to trimming and J lost 0 bases, with 8 bases between them. For the CDR3, the DNA is TGTGCCAGCAGTAGGCGATACTCCTACGAGCAGTACTTC. Translation gives CASSRRYSYEQYF.

The chain uses TRBV2 and TRBJ1-6; D is unclear. V lost 6 bases, J lost 9 bases, and 18 bases lay in between. There are 15 residues in the CDR3. CDR1 is SNHLY and CDR2 is FYNNEI in the germline V gene. In DNA, the CDR3 is TGTGCCAGCAGGGCAAGTACCCAGACCGGTTCACCCCTCCACTTT. Its translation is CASRASTQTGSPLHF.

The rearrangement uses TRBV5-1 and TRBJ2-7, with 10 bases that match TRBD1. Unmatched junction bases numbered 9, after V lost 3 bases and J lost 6 bases. The V gene's germline CDR1 is SGHRS and CDR2 YFSETQ. This CDR3 has 15 residues. Here the CDR3 reads CASSSGQGIIGEQYF. CDR3 nucleotide sequence: TGCGCCAGCAGCTCGGGACAGGGGATCATCGGCGAGCAGTACTTC.

The rearrangement links TRBV7-3 to TRBJ2-3, with TRBD2 matching over 10 bases. The J segment lost 6 bases and the V segment lost 1 base, leaving 4 bases of the junction unmatched. Germline CDR1 is SGHTA and CDR2 is FQGTGA. This CDR3 is 15 amino acids long. CDR3 DNA: TGTGCCAGCAGCTTAATAGCGGGGGGACGGGATACGCAGTATTTT. It translates to CASSLIAGGRDTQYF.

J is TRBJ2-3 and V is TRBV20-1, with D unclear. This CDR3 region has 10 residues. Trimming removed 7 bases from V and 7 bases from J, with 9 bases in between. The germline CDR1 and CDR2 sequences are DFQATT and SNEGSKA (reference sequence). The CDR3 is CSDEQNTQYF. CDR3 DNA sequence: TGCAGTGATGAGCAAAATACGCAGTATTTT.

This clonotype showed up many times. The chain employs TRBV5-1 and TRBJ2-3; a weak D match, TRBD2 (5 bases). Germline CDR1 SGHRS, CDR2 YFSETQ. This CDR3 has 15 amino acids. Trimming removed 2 bases from V and 6 bases from J, with 16 bases in between. In nucleotides, the CDR3 is TGCGCCAGCAGCTTTGAGGGAAGAAGGGTTGATACGCAGTATTTT. Its translation is CASSFEGRRVDTQYF. Full variable domain (outside the CDR3, taken from reference TRBV5-1 and TRBJ2-3): KAGVTQTPRYLIKTRGQQVTLSCSPISGHRSVSWYQQTPGQGLQFLFEYFSETQRNKGNFPGRFSGRQFSNSRSEMNVSTLELGDSALYLCASSFEGRRVDTQYFGPGTRLTVL.

This clonotype was found a few times. The chain employs TRBV5-1 and TRBJ2-7; D tentatively fits TRBD1 or TRBD2 (5 bases each). Per germline, CDR1 SGHRS and CDR2 YFSETQ. The CDR3 runs to 14 residues. The ends were cut back, 1 base at V and 4 bases at J, with 12 bases in the middle. CDR3 bases: TGCGCCAGCAGCTTGAGAGGGGCTAGGTACGAGCAGTACTTC. This sequence encodes CASSLRGARYEQYF.

This clonotype was counted between two and nine times. The J gene is TRBJ2-5, the V gene TRBV29-1, with D possibly TRBD1 on 6 matching bases. CDR3 length equals 11 residues. Trimming removed 7 bases at V and 5 bases at J, with 11 bases between. The V gene's germline CDR1 is SQVTM and CDR2 ANQGSEA. CDR3 bases: TGCAGCGCCCAAAGGGGGGAGACCCAGTACTTC. As protein: CSAQRGETQYF.

This clonotype came up a few times. The chain combines TRBV7-8 with TRBJ2-7; the D gene is possibly TRBD1 (6 bases). V was pared by 5 bases and J by 6 bases, with 14 bases between. There are 13 residues in the CDR3. Germline-derived CDR1 and CDR2 are SGHVS and FQNEAQ. CDR3 amino acids: CASSIFTGSEQYF. The CDR3 nucleotides are TGTGCCAGCAGCATTTTTACAGGGAGCGAGCAGTACTTC.

The V gene is TRBV6-6, the J gene TRBJ1-1, with 8 bases identical to TRBD1. Germline V CDR1 and CDR2: MNHNY, SVGAGI (reference sequence). V lost 2 bases, J lost 1 base, and 3 bases stayed unmatched. The CDR3 totals 15 residues. DNA for the CDR3: TGTGCCAGCAGTTACGCAGGGGGCGAGAACACTGAAGCTTTCTTT. This encodes CASSYAGGENTEAFF.